Presented here are 20 T cell receptor beta chains from one specimen sequenced in a study of blood T cell repertoires in COVID-19 (TCRdb year 2020). Libraries were made using the immunoSEQ multiplex PCR assay. The table comes from immuneACCESS by way of TCRdb, which keeps in-frame sequences with V and J called. Part of the clones is missing from these tables; in studies checked, under half for an unresolved V gene and the rest for unknown reasons. The sample profile shows some 60,000 clones; roughly 85% of them were found once. The leading ten clones occupy approximately 20% of the sample. Source material: peripheral blood. Source of these receptors: a human donor in a cohort sampled during active COVID-19.

The chain combines TRBV9 with TRBJ2-3, with D perhaps matching TRBD1 (5 bases). The CDR3 loop spans 15 amino acids. Germline lookup yields CDR1 SGDLS and CDR2 YYNGEE. Trimming stripped 2 bases from V and 4 bases from J, with 14 bases between. The CDR3 DNA reads as TGTGCCAGCAGCGTTGGGCTTAGGGGCTCAGATACGCAGTATTTT. Translation: CASSVGLRGSDTQYF.

V gene TRBV5-8 combines with J gene TRBJ1-5; the D is unclear. In germline, CDR1 is SGHTS, CDR2 YDEGEE. Trimming removed 2 bases at V and 2 bases at J, with 8 bases between. The CDR3 spans 14 residues. For the CDR3, the DNA is TGTGCCAGCAGCTTTAATACGGGCAATCAGCCCCAGCATTTT. Protein: CASSFNTGNQPQHF.

This clone was counted once. This chain connects TRBV5-4 to TRBJ1-1; 8 bases line up with TRBD1. Trimming took 0 bases from V and 1 from J; bases not matched to a gene: 8. In germline, CDR1 is SGHNT, CDR2 YYREEE (reference sequence). This CDR3 comprises 17 residues. The CDR3 nucleotides are TGTGCCAGCAGCTTGGCCAAAGGGCAGGGGGCGAACACTGAAGCTTTCTTT. It yields the protein CASSLAKGQGANTEAFF.

The rearrangement uses TRBV12-5 and TRBJ2-7; 10 bases match TRBD2. The CDR3 length is 16 residues. The trim removed 1 base at V and 3 bases at J, leaving 6 bases unmatched. The germline CDR1 and CDR2 sequences are LGHNT and FRNRAP. The CDR3 protein is CASGLGSGGPDYEQYF. The CDR3 region has the DNA TGTGCTAGTGGTTTGGGTAGCGGGGGGCCTGACTACGAGCAGTACTTC.

The chain carries TRBV11-2 and TRBJ2-3; TRBD2 matches 7 bases. Germline V gene data show CDR1 as SGHAT and CDR2 as FQNNGV. V lost 1 base and J lost 0; bases outside the gene matches: 4. The CDR3 extends over 16 amino acids. DNA for the CDR3: TGTGCCAGCAGCTTAGGACCCGGGGGGAGCACAGATACGCAGTATTTT. It yields the protein CASSLGPGGSTDTQYF.

This clone has only a few counts. V usage is TRBV28 and J usage is TRBJ1-6; TRBD1 aligns across 8 bases. In germline, CDR1 is MDHEN, CDR2 SYDVKM. J was trimmed by 5 bases and V by 6 bases; bases with no gene match: 9. CDR3 length: 16 amino acids. The CDR3 spells CASSPGQATNNSPLHF. The CDR3 nucleotides read TGTGCCAGCAGCCCGGGACAGGCCACTAATAATTCACCCCTCCACTTT.

This chain connects TRBV6-2 or TRBV6-3 to TRBJ2-2, with 9 positions matching TRBD2. The CDR3 is 16 residues long. CDR1 is MNHEY and CDR2 is SVGEGT in the germline V gene. V was clipped by 4 bases and J by 6 bases; unmatched bases: 9. CDR3 in amino acids: CASSSTGGGAPGELFF. The CDR3 region has the DNA TGTGCCAGCAGTTCAACCGGCGGGGGGGCCCCCGGGGAGCTGTTTTTT.

This chain uses TRBV19 with TRBJ2-5, with 9 bases matching TRBD2. Losses at the gene ends were 5 bases for V and 9 bases for J; bases not matched to a gene: 10. CDR1 and CDR2 (germline): LNHDA, SQIVND (reference sequence). The CDR3 extends over 14 amino acids. The CDR3 DNA is TGTGCCAGTAGTGCTAGCGGGATCCCAGGGGCCCAGTACTTC. The encoded protein is CASSASGIPGAQYF.

The rearrangement joins TRBV7-8 to TRBJ1-2; D perhaps matches TRBD1 (5 bases). V lost 5 bases and J lost 1, with 11 bases in between. The CDR3 sequence is 14 residues long. CDR1 and CDR2 (germline): SGHVS, FQNEAQ. CDR3 in amino acids: CASSRATVNYGYTF. CDR3 in DNA: TGTGCCAGCAGCCGCGCGACAGTTAACTATGGCTACACCTTC.

This clone was seen a single time. The chain couples TRBV4-1 to TRBJ2-3; 7 nucleotides line up with TRBD1. With 3 bases clipped from V and 3 bases from J, the junction kept 6 bases outside the gene matches. The CDR3 contains 15 residues. From germline, CDR1 is MGHRA and CDR2 YSYEKL. The CDR3 coding sequence is TGCGCCAGCAGCCATTCCGGACAGGCTACAGATACGCAGTATTTT. Amino acids: CASSHSGQATDTQYF.

V is TRBV5-1 and J is TRBJ2-7; 9 bases line up with TRBD1. This CDR3 comprises 14 residues. V was clipped by 1 base and J by 6 bases; unmatched bases: 5. Germline CDR1 reads SGHRS; CDR2 reads YFSETQ. The DNA for the CDR3 is TGCGCCAGCAGCTTGTGGGGACAGGGTTCCGAGCAGTACTTC. It specifies CASSLWGQGSEQYF. The full variable domain, rest sourced from reference TRBV5-1 and TRBJ2-7, is KAGVTQTPRYLIKTRGQQVTLSCSPISGHRSVSWYQQTPGQGLQFLFEYFSETQRNKGNFPGRFSGRQFSNSRSEMNVSTLELGDSALYLCASSLWGQGSEQYFGPGTRLTVT.

This clone was counted a few times. The rearrangement links TRBV21-1 to TRBJ1-1. TRBV21-1 counts as a pseudogene. The CDR3 runs to 17 residues. The DNA of the CDR3 is TGTGCCAGCAGCAAAGTGCCGGGAGCTCTATGGAGTGCTGAAGCTTTCTTT. Protein sequence: CASSKVPGALWSAEAFF.

The V call is TRBV11-2, the J call TRBJ2-2; D is perhaps TRBD1 (6 bases). Trimming removed 5 bases at V and 7 bases at J, with 11 bases between. This CDR3 spans 13 amino acids. Germline CDR1 SGHAT, CDR2 FQNNGV. CDR3 sequence reads: CASSRRQDGELFF. For the CDR3, the DNA is TGTGCCAGCAGCCGACGACAGGACGGGGAGCTGTTTTTT.

This chain joins TRBV2 and TRBJ2-5, with D hard to call. Germline V gives CDR1 SNHLY, CDR2 FYNNEI. This CDR3 is 13 amino acids long. Trimming removed 3 bases at V and 2 bases at J, with 7 bases between. CDR3 loop: CASSDDIQETQYF. The DNA of the CDR3 is TGTGCCAGCAGTGATGACATACAAGAGACCCAGTACTTC.

The chain combines TRBV18 with TRBJ2-3, with D perhaps TRBD2 (5 bases). Germline V gene lookup returns CDR1 KGHSH and CDR2 LQKENI. This CDR3 is built from 13 residues. V lost 3 bases to trimming and J lost 5 bases, with 9 bases between them. For the CDR3, the DNA is TGTGCCAGCTCACCGAACGGAGGAGATACGCAGTATTTT. This encodes CASSPNGGDTQYF.

The J gene is TRBJ2-2, the V gene TRBV6-5; 9 nucleotides agree with TRBD2. Germline lookup yields CDR1 MNHEY and CDR2 SVGAGI. This CDR3 spans 15 amino acids. Germline trimming cut 2 bases from V and 8 bases from J; bases unmatched to any gene: 6. For the CDR3, the DNA is TGTGCCAGCAGTTACCGGAGCGGGGGGACTGGGGAGCTGTTTTTT. This sequence encodes CASSYRSGGTGELFF.

V and J are TRBV7-2 and TRBJ2-3, with D perhaps matching TRBD1 (5 bases). CDR1 is SGHTA, CDR2 FQGNSA, per germline. Between the trimmed V and J ends, which lost 7 bases and 0 bases, there was a span of 11 bases. This CDR3 is built from 14 residues. CDR3 region: CASNRQPSTDTQYF. As DNA, the CDR3 is TGTGCCAGCAATAGACAGCCTAGCACAGATACGCAGTATTTT. Drawing the rest from reference TRBV7-2 and TRBJ2-3, the complete variable domain is GAGVSQSPSNKVTEKGKDVELRCDPISGHTALYWYRQSLGQGLEFLIYFQGNSAPDKSGLPSDRFSAERTGGSVSTLTIQRTQQEDSAVYLCASNRQPSTDTQYFGPGTRLTVL.

This chain joins TRBV7-9 and TRBJ1-6, with D tentatively TRBD1 (5 bases). The CDR3 runs to 16 residues. Per germline, CDR1 SEHNR and CDR2 FQNEAQ (reference sequence). Trimming removed 1 base at V and 8 bases at J, with 15 bases between. CDR3 residues: CASSLDRQRGYSPLHF. CDR3 nucleotides: TGTGCCAGCAGCTTAGATAGACAGCGCGGATATTCACCCCTCCACTTT.

The rearrangement joins TRBV4-3 to TRBJ1-2, with 7 nucleotides matching TRBD1. After removal of 0 bases from V and 8 bases from J, the junction contained 6 bases not matched to a gene. The length of the CDR3 is 14 residues. Germline V gene sequence: CDR1 LGHNA, CDR2 YSLEER. CDR3 sequence: CASSQDRWTGGYTF. DNA of the CDR3: TGCGCCAGCAGCCAAGATCGTTGGACAGGCGGCTACACCTTC.

The chain employs TRBV7-3 and TRBJ2-5; tentative D call: TRBD1 (5 bases). This CDR3 comprises 15 residues. Trimming shortened V by 5 bases and J by 5 bases, and 18 bases separated the two germline ends. The germline gives CDR1 SGHTA, CDR2 FQGTGA. The CDR3 loop reads CASSPNPAGWETQYF. The CDR3 nucleotides read TGTGCCAGCAGCCCCAACCCGGCAGGGTGGGAGACCCAGTACTTC.